This entry lists 15 T cell receptor beta chains sequenced from one sample in a study of blood T cell repertoires in COVID-19 (dated by TCRdb to about 2020). The method was the immunoSEQ multiplex PCR assay. TCRdb re-hosts the immuneACCESS table, in-frame sequences only. Its copies lack some clones; in the studies checked, an unresolved V gene accounts for under half of them, and the cause for the rest is not known. The sample contains 60,000 to 65,000 clones, 70% to 80% of them found a single time. Approximately 52% of the sample is taken by the ten largest. Material: peripheral blood. These receptors all stem from a woman aged 80 or over with acute or convalescent COVID-19.

The J gene is TRBJ1-1, the V gene TRBV7-8; 8 bases align to TRBD1. The V gene's germline CDR1 is SGHVS and CDR2 FQNEAQ. V lost 5 bases and J lost 6; bases outside the gene matches: 5. The length of the CDR3 is 13 residues. The CDR3 sequence is CASSPQTGAEAFF. As DNA, the CDR3 is TGTGCCAGCAGCCCCCAGACAGGGGCTGAAGCTTTCTTT.

V usage is TRBV9 and J usage is TRBJ1-1, with no clear D. Germline CDR1 SGDLS, CDR2 YYNGEE. Trimming pared 4 bases from V and 3 bases from J, leaving 16 bases between. CDR3 length: 15 amino acids. The CDR3 DNA reads as TGTGCCAGCAGCACCGGACGGGGTGGGGACACTGAAGCTTTCTTT. This translates into CASSTGRGGDTEAFF. Combining the CDR3 with reference TRBV9 and TRBJ1-1 gives the whole variable domain DSGVTQTPKHLITATGQRVTLRCSPRSGDLSVYWYQQSLDQGLQFLIQYYNGEERAKGNILERFSAQQFPDLHSELNLSSLELGDSALYFCASSTGRGGDTEAFFGQGTRLTVV.

This clone was detected only a few times. The J gene is TRBJ1-5, the V gene TRBV28; D is undetermined. From germline, CDR1 is MDHEN and CDR2 SYDVKM. This CDR3 is built from 15 residues. Trimming cost V 8 bases and J 2 bases, with 16 bases left between them. CDR3 loop: CASARRTSGNQPQHF. CDR3 DNA: TGTGCCAGCGCTCGGAGGACCTCTGGCAATCAGCCCCAGCATTTT.

This chain connects TRBV18 to TRBJ2-1; tentatively, D is TRBD2 (6 bases). The CDR3 covers 14 residues. Trimming shortened V by 1 base and J by 7 bases, and 11 bases separated the two germline ends. Germline values: CDR1 KGHSH, CDR2 LQKENI. CDR3 protein: CASSPRRERNEQFF. The CDR3 DNA follows: TGTGCCAGCTCACCACGACGGGAGAGGAATGAGCAGTTCTTC.

V gene TRBV5-1 combines with J gene TRBJ1-1, with 7 bases lining up with TRBD1. V dropped 4 bases and J dropped 5; count of bases not matched to a gene: 5. The CDR3 covers 13 residues. CDR1 is SGHRS, CDR2 YFSETQ, per germline. DNA for the CDR3: TGCGCCAGCAGCGGGGGACAGCGGACTGAAGCTTTCTTT. Translation gives CASSGGQRTEAFF.

The rearrangement joins TRBV30 to TRBJ1-5, with D uncertain. This CDR3 spans 13 amino acids. Trimming pared 2 bases from V and 3 bases from J, leaving 8 bases between. Per the germline V gene, CDR1 is GTSNPN and CDR2 is SVGIG (reference sequence). The CDR3 DNA reads TGTGCCTGGAGTAGAATAGTCAATCAGCCCCAGCATTTT. This translates into CAWSRIVNQPQHF.

This chain joins TRBV7-2 and TRBJ2-3; D might be TRBD1 (5 bases). Germline V gene lookup returns CDR1 SGHTA and CDR2 FQGNSA. The CDR3 is made up of 14 amino acids. Trimming removed 1 base from V and 0 bases from J, with 5 bases in between. The CDR3 DNA reads as TGTGCCAGCAGCTTAGGGACAAGCACAGATACGCAGTATTTT. This sequence encodes CASSLGTSTDTQYF.

CDR3 amino acids: CATRDRGGQPQHF. The CDR3 DNA reads as TGTGCCACAAGGGACAGGGGCGGTCAGCCCCAGCATTTT. This chain links TRBV19 with TRBJ1-5; 10 nucleotides match TRBD1. CDR1 and CDR2 (germline): LNHDA, SQIVND (reference sequence). V shed 10 bases and J 6 bases; nucleotides not matched to a gene: 6. CDR3 length: 13 amino acids.

The chain links TRBV4-1 to TRBJ1-1, with TRBD1 identical over 7 bases. CDR1 and CDR2 (germline): MGHRA, YSYEKL. There are 17 residues in the CDR3. Unmatched junction bases numbered 9, after V lost 2 bases and J lost 0 bases. CDR3 nucleotide sequence: TGCGCCAGCAGCCAACCTATTTACAGGGGAGTGAACACTGAAGCTTTCTTT. As protein: CASSQPIYRGVNTEAFF.

The chain uses TRBV9 and TRBJ2-7, with TRBD1 matching over 12 bases. Germline lookup yields CDR1 SGDLS and CDR2 YYNGEE. J was trimmed by 3 bases and V by 2 bases; bases with no gene match: 3. This CDR3 is built from 15 residues. Written as DNA, the CDR3 is TGTGCCAGCAGCGTCGGGACAGGGGGCCTCTACGAGCAGTACTTC. It encodes CASSVGTGGLYEQYF.

This sequence joins TRBV27 and TRBJ2-3, with 10 bases fitting TRBD1. The junction had 14 bases not matched to a gene; V was cut back by 5 bases and J by 6 bases. The germline gives CDR1 MNHEY, CDR2 SMNVEV (reference sequence). CDR3 length equals 17 residues. CDR3 residues: CASSVGPGTGDMDTQYF. CDR3 sequence (DNA): TGTGCCAGCAGTGTCGGCCCCGGGACAGGGGATATGGATACGCAGTATTTT.

The V and J genes are TRBV28 and TRBJ1-6; 9 nucleotides match TRBD1. The CDR3 covers 16 residues. The germline CDR1 and CDR2 sequences are MDHEN and SYDVKM. V shed 6 bases, J shed 10 bases, and the junction held 13 bases outside the gene matches. The DNA for the CDR3 is TGTGCCAGCAGCCTAGGGTGGGGACAGGGAAAATCACCCCTCCACTTT. Translated: CASSLGWGQGKSPLHF.

V usage is TRBV24-1 and J usage is TRBJ2-5; 10 positions match TRBD2. With V trimmed by 6 bases and J by 2 bases, 14 bases remained unmatched. CDR3 length: 18 amino acids. The germline V gene has CDR1 KGHDR and CDR2 SFDVKD. CDR3 nucleotides: TGTGCCACCAGTAAGGGGGGACTAGCGATCCCCCGTCAAGAGACCCAGTACTTC. The encoded protein is CATSKGGLAIPRQETQYF.

The chain employs TRBV28 and TRBJ1-1; a possible D gene is TRBD1 (6 bases). This CDR3 region has 13 residues. Germline assignment: CDR1 MDHEN and CDR2 SYDVKM. The V gene lost 6 bases and the J gene lost 4 bases, with 12 bases spanning the gap. As DNA, the CDR3 is TGTGCCAGCAGCGTGGGAGGGGGCACTGAAGCTTTCTTT. Its translation: CASSVGGGTEAFF.

This chain links TRBV7-9 with TRBJ1-4; 10 bases match TRBD1. This CDR3 region has 16 residues. Germline CDR1 is SEHNR and CDR2 is FQNEAQ (reference sequence). V trimming: 5 bases; J trimming: 7 bases; junction bases outside the gene matches: 10. The chain's CDR3 is CASSLTGGGRIEKLFF. The CDR3 DNA reads as TGTGCCAGCAGCCTGACAGGGGGCGGCAGGATTGAAAAACTGTTTTTT.